This T cell receptor (beta chain) was recorded in a study of cytomegalovirus exposure and HLA in healthy donors. On the study more broadly: Drawn from HLA-typed donors, about 85 million unique TCRs were held in an early data release.

In the PCR, 60 Vbeta and 13 Jbeta primers were used. This table comes from immunoSEQ multiplex PCR, and its TCRdb copy is limited to in-frame clones, with some not included. The data hold 85,000 to 100,000 clones, with 60% to 85% observed a single time. This clone was detected only a few times. The antigen is unknown. Study findings and constraints: Rarity characterized most TCR sequences, yet some public TCRs appeared in many donors. Altogether, about 160 TCR beta chains were recorded as cytomegalovirus-associated.

This CDR3 spans 13 amino acids. Per the germline V gene, CDR1 is MRHNA and CDR2 is SNTAGT. V shed 4 bases and J shed 2 bases, with 6 bases lying between them. This sequence joins TRBV6-4 and TRBJ2-1; D is possibly TRBD2 (5 bases). Sequences were obtained from PBMCs. The receptor was derived from a man in his sixties in good health and CMV-seropositive. CDR3 in DNA: TGTGCCAGCAGTGGCGGGCCCTACAATGAGCAGTTCTTC. It codes for CASSGGPYNEQFF.